This T cell receptor (beta chain) was retrieved from a study of monozygotic twins with inflammatory bowel disease (dated by TCRdb to about 2019). In terms of the full investigation: A total of 28 monozygotic twin pairs were included in the full study, comprising nine German pairs (four IBD-concordant, five IBD-discordant) and 19 IBD-discordant Danish pairs. Each individual had, on average, about 151 000 unique TCRalpha sequences and 181 000 unique TCRbeta sequences available for analysis. The search for disease-associated traits relied mainly on comparing IBD patients with their genetically identical healthy co-twins within discordant pairs.

Library generation was performed with 5' RACE. Preparation of each TCR library used about 3,200 ng of total RNA. For each sample, cDNA synthesis was carried out in eight separate reactions using SMARTScribe reverse transcriptase. During cDNA synthesis, template switching introduced unique molecular identifiers that contained a 6-nucleotide sample barcode. TCRalpha and TCRbeta cDNA was amplified by two nested PCRs of approximately 17 and 9 cycles, with bead purification after each PCR. Before amplification, cDNA was treated with uracil DNA-glycosylase and purified using the QIAquick PCR purification kit. The second PCR added Illumina TruSeq-compatible adapters along with sample-specific barcodes. TapeStation and Qubit were used to check library quality and concentration, and around 5 ng of each library went into the pool. Sequencing of the pooled libraries was done on an Illumina HiSeq2500 single-index Rapid Run using custom sequencing primers and 2 x 100 bp reads. Per the authors' processing: MiGEC version 1.2.6 was used for UMI-based consensus assembly, which corrected PCR and sequencing errors. MiXCR version 2.1.1 was used to carry out V(D)J alignment, clonotype assembly and CDR3 extraction. To normalise gene usage, clonotype sharing and MAIT/NKT TCR abundance, the analysis used the top 1000, 10 000 and 20 000 clonotypes per sample. After downsampling to 27 000 UMIs, diversity was calculated as the inverse Simpson index using the vegan R package. Paired Mann-Whitney U tests were applied to discordant twin pairs, with Benjamini-Hochberg correction for multiple testing. Through TCRdb reprocessing, the reads give one entry per CDR3 protein sequence; DNA is omitted. These V and J calls derive from TCRdb rather than the authors' analysis. For this sample, the table gives approximately 400,000 distinct CDR3 sequences. Roughly 2.3% of the sample rests with the top ten.

Study-wide findings and limitations: Because patients were on differing immunosuppressive treatments, the repertoires may have picked up extra background noise and inter-individual variability. A decrease in TCRbeta repertoire diversity, as measured by inverse Simpson index, was observed in IBD patients compared with their healthy co-twins. Distinction between different T cell subtypes could not be achieved in the analysis. No difference in repertoire similarity was observed between concordant and discordant twins, possibly owing to limited statistical power. Compared with healthy twins, IBD patients shared fewer clonotypes with other individuals, and the difference was most pronounced in patients with signs of disease activity. No single strong signal or clonotype linked to IBD turned up in the results, so the idea that one exists was not supported.

From the germline V gene, CDR1 is SGHRS and CDR2 is YFSETQ. The CDR3 spans 15 residues, from the cysteine through the phenylalanine. DNA is not on record. Of note for this clonotype: The antigen it binds to is not known.

A roughly 2.5 ml peripheral blood sample was drawn into PAXgene tubes per donor and stored at -80°C. Without T cell sorting, total RNA was isolated from whole blood using the PAXgene blood miRNA kit on an automated QIAcube. Peripheral blood from monozygotic twin pairs, either concordant or discordant for inflammatory bowel disease, underwent deep TCRalpha and TCRbeta repertoire profiling that used unique molecular barcoding. For every twin pair, smoking habits were documented, and each individual was categorised as a current, former or never smoker. The sequence links TRBV5-1 to TRBJ1-5; the D call of TRBD1 rests on TCRdb alone, since no DNA is present to check it. The sample consisted of blood. This clonotype was obtained from a human donor with ulcerative colitis or Crohn's disease, or a healthy co-twin of an affected twin (not recorded which). CDR3 sequence: CASSPSGVSNQPQHF.